One TCR beta chain is described in this entry. Germline V gene data show CDR1 as MNHEY and CDR2 as SMNVEV (reference sequence). The CDR3 covers 16 residues. The J segment lost 8 bases and the V segment lost 1 base, leaving 10 bases of the junction unmatched. This entry comes from a study of graft-versus-host responses after intestinal transplantation. Study summary: All recipients were given anti-thymocyte globulin induction, and tacrolimus and steroids were then administered for about three years.

Clones were sequenced by immunoSEQ multiplex PCR, and TCRdb holds only the in-frame ones, with some missing. This table has some 14,000 clones, about 34% appearing once. Co-plating was performed using around 200,000 CFSE-labeled responder cells and around 200,000 irradiated, violet-dye-labeled stimulator cells. At the end of the reaction, proliferating CFSE-low CD3+CD4+ and CD3+CD8+ responders were sorted. Study-level results: Declines in HvG clones occurring early post-transplant were associated with peak circulating GvH clone levels.

The sample in question was alloreactive CD8+ T cells from a mixed lymphocyte reaction culture, obtained before intestinal transplant. Subset noted: CFSE-low proliferating T cells sorted from roughly six-day pre-transplant mixed lymphocyte reaction (GvH or HvG direction). This chain joins TRBV27 and TRBJ1-4; TRBD1 matches at 7 bases. This receptor was obtained from a human patient who received an intestinal transplant. The CDR3 nucleotides are TGTGCCAGCAGTTTATTCCCACAGGGGAAAGGGGAAAAACTGTTTTTT. Its translation is CASSLFPQGKGEKLFF.